Presented here are 20 T cell receptor beta chains from one specimen sequenced in a study of read filtering for tumor transcriptome and immune sequencing. Molecular barcoded adaptors covering alpha/delta and beta/gamma chains were used on approximately 400 ng RNA. Each CDR3 protein gets one entry after TCRdb re-called the reads with MiXCR. Among about 46,000 distinct CDR3 sequences listed, roughly 12% were seen once. Material: a population of CD138-negative cells sorted from bone marrow. These receptor sequences come from a donor aged 40 or older with multiple myeloma.

Turning to this clonotype: This could be a read error, since a much larger clone is one nucleotide away. The rearrangement links TRBV4-3 to TRBJ2-3, with D possibly matching TRBD1 (5 bases). The CDR3 is 15 amino acids. CDR1 is LGHNA and CDR2 is YSLEER in the germline V gene. With 7 bases removed from V and 3 bases from J, the gap between germline ends came to 17 bases. The DNA for the CDR3 is TGCGCCAGCATCTCGAAACAGGCGAGGACAGATACGCAGTATTTT. Its protein is CASISKQARTDTQYF.

For this clonotype: This sequence may be a read error, since a much larger clone differs from it by one base. The CDR3 spells CSVRDSGELFF. For the CDR3, the DNA is TGCAGCGTACGGGATTCCGGGGAGCTGTTTTTT. The J gene is TRBJ2-2, the V gene TRBV29-1, with a tentative D call TRBD2 (5 bases). Germline loops: CDR1 SQVTM, CDR2 ANQGSEA. Trimming removed 6 bases from V and 6 bases from J, with 8 bases in between. The CDR3 contains 11 residues.

A remark on this clonotype: A far larger clone is one nucleotide away, so this likely arose from a read error. The CDR3 end shows no conserved phenylalanine or tryptophan, and so a read error is likely. The DNA is left out, because the CDR3 cannot be placed on it with certainty; the CDR3 is given as TCRdb lists it. The chain links TRBV6-5 to TRBJ1-4. The CDR3 spans 14 residues, counting both ends. From germline, CDR1 is MNHEY and CDR2 SVGAGI. The CDR3 loop reads CASSDGGALLREDL.

This clonotype was observed many times. Given a much more abundant clone one base away, this may be a read error. V usage is TRBV20-1 and J usage is TRBJ2-7; either TRBD1 or TRBD2 may fit D (6 bases each). This CDR3 spans 14 amino acids. Germline assignment: CDR1 DFQATT and CDR2 SNEGSKA (reference sequence). The CDR3 sequence is CSARESGAAYKQYF. The CDR3 region has the DNA TGCAGTGCTAGAGAATCGGGGGCCGCCTACAAGCAGTACTTC.

In the case of this clonotype: It may be a read error: a sequence one base away is much more abundant. J is TRBJ2-1 and V is TRBV3-1; TRBD1 is a possible D gene (5 bases). In germline, CDR1 is LGHDT, CDR2 YNNKEL (reference sequence). The CDR3 contains 15 residues. CDR3 DNA: TGTGCCAGCAGCCAAGAAACAGGCGTCTACAATGAGAAGCTCTTC. The encoded protein is CASSQETGVYNEKLF.

In this sample, this clonotype turned up many times. The rearrangement joins TRBV20-1 to TRBJ2-5; 13 positions agree with TRBD2. This CDR3 is 15 amino acids long. J gave up 2 bases and V 3 bases, and 3 bases lay outside the gene matches. Germline CDR1 DFQATT, CDR2 SNEGSKA (reference sequence). CDR3 sequence reads: CSASGTSGNQETQYF. The DNA of the CDR3 is TGCAGTGCTAGCGGGACTAGCGGGAATCAAGAGACCCAGTACTTC.

As for this clonotype: A far larger clone is one base from this, pointing to a likely read error. The rearrangement uses TRBV7-8 and TRBJ2-1; TRBD2 might be the D (7 bases). The CDR3 runs 15 residues. The V end lost 2 bases, the J end lost 10 bases, and 18 bases lay between the germline ends. CDR1 is SGHVS and CDR2 is FQNEAQ in the germline V gene. In DNA form, the CDR3 reads TGTGCCAGCAGCTTAAGGGGGGGTAGAGGTCGAGAGCAGTTCTTC. Translated, it gives CASSLRGGRGREQFF.

This clonotype has at least ten counts. This chain joins TRBV7-3 and TRBJ2-5; possible D gene TRBD2, 6 bases. Per germline, CDR1 SGHTA and CDR2 FQGTGA. The CDR3 is 13 amino acids. The germline V and J ends were trimmed by 5 bases and 5 bases, with 12 bases remaining between them. The chain's CDR3 is CASSPNGGETQYF. CDR3 sequence (DNA): TGTGCCAGCAGCCCCAATGGAGGGGAGACCCAGTACTTC.

At least ten counts were recorded for this clonotype. The chain couples TRBV12-3 or TRBV12-4 to TRBJ2-2; TRBD2 aligns across 11 bases. The CDR3 totals 18 residues. The junction had 9 bases not matched to a gene; V was cut back by 2 bases and J by 4 bases. This CDR3 is CASSLYGSGRARTGELFF. CDR3 DNA: TGTGCCAGCAGTTTATATGGTAGCGGGAGGGCCCGCACCGGGGAGCTGTTTTTT.

This clonotype came up a few times. The rearrangement uses TRBV2 and TRBJ2-7, with 11 bases that match TRBD1. This CDR3 contains 14 residues. The ends lost 8 bases at V and 5 bases at J; junction bases unmatched: 8. Per germline, CDR1 SNHLY and CDR2 FYNNEI. This CDR3 is CASCDWDRGNEQYF. CDR3 nucleotide sequence: TGTGCCAGCTGCGACTGGGACAGGGGGAACGAGCAGTACTTC.

Many counts were recorded for this clonotype. The CDR3 nucleotides read TGTGCCAGCAGTAAGACCAGGGGGGTAGAGACCCAGTACTTC. Its protein product is CASSKTRGVETQYF. The genes are TRBV28 and TRBJ2-5; TRBD1 might be the D (7 bases). There are 14 residues in the CDR3. V lost 5 bases to trimming and J lost 4 bases, with 14 bases between them. Germline V gives CDR1 MDHEN, CDR2 SYDVKM.

This clonotype has ten or more counts. This may be a read error: a much more frequent sequence differs by one nucleotide. V gene TRBV7-2 combines with J gene TRBJ2-1, with D perhaps TRBD2 (5 bases). From germline, CDR1 is SGHTA and CDR2 FQGNSA. The CDR3 consists of 14 residues. CDR3 coding DNA: TGTGCCAGCAAGGGAGACAATTCCTACAATGGGCAGTTCTTC. It is translated as CASKGDNSYNGQFF. The full variable domain, its missing parts supplied by reference TRBV7-2 and TRBJ2-1, is GAGVSQSPSNKVTEKGKDVELRCDPISGHTALYWYRQSLGQGLEFLIYFQGNSAPDKSGLPSDRFSAERTGGSVSTLTIQRTQQEDSAVYLCASKGDNSYNGQFFGPGTRLTVL.

For this clonotype: One end of the junction is discordant with germline, which a read error may explain. The chain combines TRBV12-3 or TRBV12-4 with TRBJ1-1, with unresolved D. CDR3 length: 13 amino acids. CDR3 sequence reads: CASSLWGDGEALF. The CDR3 nucleotides are TGCGCCAGCAGTTTATGGGGTGATGGGGAAGCTCTCTTT.

V is TRBV5-1 and J is TRBJ2-1; maybe TRBD2 (6 bases). The CDR3 covers 14 residues. V shed 1 base and J shed 9 bases, with 14 bases lying between them. Germline lookup yields CDR1 SGHRS and CDR2 YFSETQ. CDR3 in amino acids: CASSLLGFSGEQFF. CDR3 nucleotides: TGCGCCAGCAGCTTGCTGGGATTTAGCGGTGAGCAGTTCTTC.

Note on this clonotype: Sequence at one end of the junction differs from germline and may be a read error. The chain recombines TRBV18 with TRBJ2-3; possible D gene TRBD2, 6 bases. Germline CDR1 and CDR2: KGHSH and LQKENI. The CDR3 is made up of 16 amino acids. The CDR3 reads CAVSPRDSTDSDTQYF. CDR3 coding DNA: TGTGCCGTCTCACCCCGGGACTCTACAGACTCAGATACTCAGTATTTT. Full variable domain (outside the CDR3, taken from reference TRBV18 and TRBJ2-3): NAGVMQNPRHLVRRRGQEARLRCSPMKGHSHVYWYRQLPEEGLKFMVYLQKENIIDESGMPKERFSAEFPKEGPSILRIQQVVRGDSAAYFCAVSPRDSTDSDTQYFGPGTRLTVL.

This clonotype was counted at least ten times. The chain uses TRBV12-3 or TRBV12-4 and TRBJ2-7, with TRBD2 as a possible D gene (6 bases). The CDR3 loop spans 15 amino acids. The ends were cut back, 6 bases at V and 4 bases at J, with 19 bases in the middle. CDR3 sequence: CASSPRGIGGYEQYF. The CDR3 nucleotides are TGTGCCAGCAGCCCACGGGGGATCGGCGGTTACGAGCAGTACTTC.

This clonotype was seen repeatedly, ten times or more. The rearrangement joins TRBV6-2 or TRBV6-3 to TRBJ2-1; D gene uncertain. The CDR3 has 14 amino acids. Trimming left V 2 bases short and J 6 bases short, with 11 bases between. Looked up from germline, CDR1 is MNHEY and CDR2 is SVGEGT. CDR3 sequence reads: CASSYEAVGNEQFF. The CDR3 DNA sequence: TGTGCCAGCAGTTACGAGGCGGTAGGCAATGAGCAGTTCTTC.

At least ten counts were recorded for this clonotype. This chain connects TRBV5-1 to TRBJ2-6; unclear D gene. The V end lost 4 bases, the J end lost 0 bases, and 8 bases lay between the germline ends. This CDR3 is 15 amino acids long. Germline lookup yields CDR1 SGHRS and CDR2 YFSETQ. The CDR3 region is CASSQQNSGANVLTF. DNA for the CDR3: TGCGCCAGCAGCCAGCAGAACTCTGGGGCCAACGTCCTGACTTTC.

This clonotype has more than one count but fewer than ten. The chain links TRBV20-1 to TRBJ2-5; D perhaps matches TRBD2 (6 bases). Trimming took off 1 base at V and 3 bases at J, with 9 bases between the two ends. The CDR3 runs 13 residues. CDR1 and CDR2 (germline): DFQATT, SNEGSKA (reference sequence). For the CDR3, the DNA is TGCAGTGCTAGAGTGGAGCGGGAAGAGACCCAGTACTTC. It yields the protein CSARVEREETQYF.

At least ten counts were recorded for this clonotype. This rearrangement joins TRBV29-1 to TRBJ2-3; D is uncertain. This CDR3 is built from 16 residues. The germline V gene has CDR1 SQVTM and CDR2 ANQGSEA. Trimming left V 2 bases short and J 0 bases short, with 15 bases between. The chain's CDR3 is CSVESPLFGSTDTQYF. Written as DNA, the CDR3 is TGCAGCGTTGAAAGCCCCTTATTTGGGAGCACAGATACGCAGTATTTT.